This T cell receptor beta chain was recorded in a study of radiation and T cells in renal cell carcinoma (dated by TCRdb to about 2020). Notes on the research overall: In total, 53 samples underwent TCR beta sequencing: 25 or so tumors plus 27 peripheral blood samples. The last blood draw occurred 4 weeks after radiation, at the same time as nephrectomy. Across all 50 or so samples, under 5 million unique CDR3 nucleotide sequences, encoding 2,658,974 unique CDR3 amino acid sequences, were identified.

TCR beta libraries were generated from genomic DNA with the immunoSEQ kit, following the manufacturer's recommendations. Library preparation used a first multiplex PCR with proprietary primers, then a second PCR adding unique barcodes, with bead cleanups after each round. Each sample batch included a kit-provided positive control reaction and a negative control reaction. The final libraries underwent checking on an Agilent 4200 TapeStation D1000 ScreenTape, volumetric pooling, and quantification by qPCR. Sequencing ran on an Illumina NextSeq500 with a MidOutput 150-cycle cartridge, using 156 Read1 and 15 Index1 cycles with kit custom primers. The pooled library was loaded at 0.75 to 1 pM, with a roughly 21% PhiX control spiked in. Under the source paper's analysis protocol: Vendor-processed data were analyzed in R, and a clonotype was defined as all T cells sharing the same CDR3 nucleotide sequence. For clone abundance analyses, frequencies were normalized to the 10,000 most abundant clones per sample. Public T cell clones, which averaged fewer than five per sample, were excluded before analysis. Tumor-enriched and baseline blood-enriched clonotypes were defined by at least a 32-fold difference in abundance between compartments. A beta-binomial differential abundance model was used to identify clonotypes that expanded or contracted between blood time points. Tumor-blood repertoire similarity was measured with the Baroni-Urbani and Buser coefficient, and group comparisons used two-tailed Wilcoxon tests in R. The clones in this table, taken by TCRdb from immuneACCESS, are in-frame only. Not every clone is retained; where verified, under half of the shortfall comes from an unresolved V gene, and the cause of the rest is unknown. V, J and clone size are taken as reported in that table, and D and trimming were inferred from the DNA itself. In all, the sample holds some 150,000 clones, and about 88% of those were seen once. The ten largest clones represent around a sixth of the sample.

Results the study describes overall, beyond this receptor: The single-armed trial design could not address effects of radiation dose or scheduling on the TCR repertoire. Tracking of blood repertoire dynamics stopped at about 27 days after treatment, with no follow-up past that point. In blood, the top tumor clonotypes increased from baseline to 2 weeks after radiation and then shrank by 4 weeks, which suggests a temporary expansion of tumor-resident clones. Because no pretreatment tumor biopsies were available, whether clonotypes were present in the tumor at baseline could not be determined.

As concerns this clone: No cognate antigen has been identified for it. No base quality information exists; no much larger clone differs at one position.

As encoded in the germline V gene, CDR1 is SGHDT while CDR2 is YYEEEE. V sheds 3 bases and J sheds 8 bases, leaving 14 bases between their ends. The CDR3 goes from the cysteine to the phenylalanine over 14 residues. The only DNA kept is the CDR3, 42 bases in frame from the first base. The sample's time point label, in plain terms: blood 4 weeks post-SBRT, at nephrectomy. The sample's treatment or condition label, in plain terms: 15 Gy SBRT to primary tumor, nephrectomy 4 weeks later. Samples were obtained from a clinical trial, in which 15 Gy stereotactic body radiation therapy was delivered to primary renal cell carcinomas and nephrectomy was performed 4 weeks later. To track tumor-enriched clonotypes, serial peripheral blood was sampled from radiation-treated patients at baseline and at 2 weeks and 4 weeks after SBRT. Every patient had renal cell carcinoma of clear cell pathology. Genomic DNA for TCR sequencing was prepared using the QIAamp DNA Blood Mini Kit (Qiagen). Samples were included in the analyses only if all quality control checks were passed.

The rearranged chain carries TRBV5-6 and TRBJ1-4; TRBD1 is a weak D gene call, 6 bases matching. The clonotype was recovered from a woman between 45 and 60 years old with renal cell carcinoma. Sequencing was performed on blood, taken from a patient whose treatment included radiotherapy and nephrectomy. The CDR3 amino acid sequence is: CASSSQGFGEKLFF. DNA sequence: TGTGCCAGCAGCTCACAGGGCTTTGGGGAAAAACTGTTTTTT.